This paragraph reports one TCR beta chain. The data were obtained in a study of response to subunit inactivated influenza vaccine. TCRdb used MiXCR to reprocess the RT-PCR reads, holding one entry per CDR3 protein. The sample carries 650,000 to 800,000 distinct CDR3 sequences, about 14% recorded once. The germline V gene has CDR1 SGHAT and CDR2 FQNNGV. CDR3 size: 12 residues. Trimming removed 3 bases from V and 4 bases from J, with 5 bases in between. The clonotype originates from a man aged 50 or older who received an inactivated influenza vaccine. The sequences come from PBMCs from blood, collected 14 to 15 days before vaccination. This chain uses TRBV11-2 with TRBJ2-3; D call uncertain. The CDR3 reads CASSFRPDTQYF. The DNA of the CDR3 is TGTGCCAGCAGCTTTCGGCCAGATACGCAGTATTTT.